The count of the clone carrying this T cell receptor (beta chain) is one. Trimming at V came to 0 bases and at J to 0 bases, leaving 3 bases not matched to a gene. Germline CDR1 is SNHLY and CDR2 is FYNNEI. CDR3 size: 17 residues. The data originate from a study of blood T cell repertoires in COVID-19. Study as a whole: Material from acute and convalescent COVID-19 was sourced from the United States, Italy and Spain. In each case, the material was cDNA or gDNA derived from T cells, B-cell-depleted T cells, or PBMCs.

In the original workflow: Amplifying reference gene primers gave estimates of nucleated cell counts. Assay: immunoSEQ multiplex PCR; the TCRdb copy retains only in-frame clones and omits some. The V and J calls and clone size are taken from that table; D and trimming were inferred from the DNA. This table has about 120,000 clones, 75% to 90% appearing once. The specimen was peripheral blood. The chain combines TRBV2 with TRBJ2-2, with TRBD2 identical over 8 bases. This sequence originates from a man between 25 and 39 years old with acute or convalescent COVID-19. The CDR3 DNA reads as TGTGCCAGCAGTGAAGCAAAGGGACTAGCGAACACCGGGGAGCTGTTTTTT. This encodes CASSEAKGLANTGELFF.